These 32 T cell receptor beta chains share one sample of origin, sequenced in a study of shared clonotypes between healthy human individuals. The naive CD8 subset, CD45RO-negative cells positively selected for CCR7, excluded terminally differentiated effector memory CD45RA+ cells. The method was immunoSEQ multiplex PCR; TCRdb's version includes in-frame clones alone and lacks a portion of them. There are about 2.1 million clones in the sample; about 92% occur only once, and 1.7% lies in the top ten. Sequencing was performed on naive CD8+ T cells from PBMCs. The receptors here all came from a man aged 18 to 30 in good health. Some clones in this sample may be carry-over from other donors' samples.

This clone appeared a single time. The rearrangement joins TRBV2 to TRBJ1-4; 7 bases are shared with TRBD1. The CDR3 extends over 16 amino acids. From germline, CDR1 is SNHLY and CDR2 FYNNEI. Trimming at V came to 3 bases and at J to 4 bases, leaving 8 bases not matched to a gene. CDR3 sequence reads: CASSDPRDRDNEKLFF. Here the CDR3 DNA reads TGTGCCAGCAGTGACCCCCGGGACAGAGATAATGAAAAACTGTTTTTT.

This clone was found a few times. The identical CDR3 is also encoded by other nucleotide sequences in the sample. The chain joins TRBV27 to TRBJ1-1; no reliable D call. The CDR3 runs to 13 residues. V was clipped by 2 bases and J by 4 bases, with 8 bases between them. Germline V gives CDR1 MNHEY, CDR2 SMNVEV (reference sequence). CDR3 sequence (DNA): TGTGCCAGCAGTTTAAGGGTGGGCACTGAAGCTTTCTTT. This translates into CASSLRVGTEAFF.

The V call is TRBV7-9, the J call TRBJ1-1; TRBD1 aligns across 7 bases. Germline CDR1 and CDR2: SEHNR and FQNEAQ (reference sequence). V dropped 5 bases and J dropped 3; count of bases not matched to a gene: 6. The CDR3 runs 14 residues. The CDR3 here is CASSRKDRDTEAFF. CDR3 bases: TGTGCCAGCAGCCGAAAAGACAGGGACACTGAAGCTTTCTTT.

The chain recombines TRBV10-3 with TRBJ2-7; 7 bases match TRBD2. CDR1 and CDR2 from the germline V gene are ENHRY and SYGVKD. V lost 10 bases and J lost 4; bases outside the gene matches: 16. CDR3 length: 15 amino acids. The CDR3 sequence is CATAHLAAKGYEQYF. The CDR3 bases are TGTGCCACCGCCCACCTAGCGGCCAAGGGTTACGAGCAGTACTTC.

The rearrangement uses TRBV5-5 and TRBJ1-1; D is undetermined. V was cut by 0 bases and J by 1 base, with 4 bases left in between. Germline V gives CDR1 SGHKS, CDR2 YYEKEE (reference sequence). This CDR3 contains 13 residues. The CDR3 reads CASSLDPNTEAFF. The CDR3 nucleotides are TGTGCCAGCAGCTTGGATCCGAACACTGAAGCTTTCTTT.

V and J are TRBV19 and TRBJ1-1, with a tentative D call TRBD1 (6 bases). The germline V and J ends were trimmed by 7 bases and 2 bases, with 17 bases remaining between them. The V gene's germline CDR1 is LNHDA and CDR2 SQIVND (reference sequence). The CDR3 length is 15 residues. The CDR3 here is CASTPSEGGNTEAFF. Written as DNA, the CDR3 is TGTGCCAGTACCCCTAGTGAGGGGGGCAACACTGAAGCTTTCTTT.

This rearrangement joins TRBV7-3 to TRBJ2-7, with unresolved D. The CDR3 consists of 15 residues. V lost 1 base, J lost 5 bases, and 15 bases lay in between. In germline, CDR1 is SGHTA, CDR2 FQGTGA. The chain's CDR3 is CASSLRTGPVNEQYF. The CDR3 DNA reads TGTGCCAGCAGCTTAAGAACTGGACCGGTCAACGAGCAGTACTTC.

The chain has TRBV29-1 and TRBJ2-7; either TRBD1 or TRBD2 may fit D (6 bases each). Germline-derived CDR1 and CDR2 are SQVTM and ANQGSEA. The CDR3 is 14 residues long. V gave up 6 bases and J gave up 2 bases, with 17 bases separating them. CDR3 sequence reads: CSVGGRGRTYEQYF. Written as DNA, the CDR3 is TGCAGCGTGGGGGGCAGGGGCCGTACCTACGAGCAGTACTTC.

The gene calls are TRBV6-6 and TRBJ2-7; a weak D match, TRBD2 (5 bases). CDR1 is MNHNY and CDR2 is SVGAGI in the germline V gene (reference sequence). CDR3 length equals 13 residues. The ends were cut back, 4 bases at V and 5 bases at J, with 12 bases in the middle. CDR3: CASSFFLGNEQYF. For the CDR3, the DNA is TGTGCCAGCAGTTTCTTTCTCGGGAACGAGCAGTACTTC.

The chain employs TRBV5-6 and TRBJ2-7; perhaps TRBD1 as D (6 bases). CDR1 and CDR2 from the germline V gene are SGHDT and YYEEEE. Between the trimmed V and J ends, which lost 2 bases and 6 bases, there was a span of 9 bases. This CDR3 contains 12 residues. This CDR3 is CASSLGGTEQYF. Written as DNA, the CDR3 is TGTGCCAGCAGCTTAGGGGGTACCGAGCAGTACTTC.

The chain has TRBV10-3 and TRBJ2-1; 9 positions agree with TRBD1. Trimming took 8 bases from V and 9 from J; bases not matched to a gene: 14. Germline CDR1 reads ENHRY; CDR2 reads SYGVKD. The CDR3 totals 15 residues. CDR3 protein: CAIQRTGVFLGEQFF. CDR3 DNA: TGTGCCATCCAAAGGACAGGGGTCTTTCTCGGTGAGCAGTTCTTC.

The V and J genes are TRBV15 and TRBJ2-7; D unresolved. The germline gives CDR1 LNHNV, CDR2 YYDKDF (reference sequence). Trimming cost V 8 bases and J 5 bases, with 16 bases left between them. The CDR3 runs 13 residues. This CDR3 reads CATSAEPHHEQYF. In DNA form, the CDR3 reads TGTGCCACCTCCGCAGAGCCCCACCACGAGCAGTACTTC.

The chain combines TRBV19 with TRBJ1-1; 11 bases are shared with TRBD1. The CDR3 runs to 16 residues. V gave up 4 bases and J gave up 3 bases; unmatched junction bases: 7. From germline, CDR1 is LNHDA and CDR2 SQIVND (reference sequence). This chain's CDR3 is CASSTGTGGRHTEAFF. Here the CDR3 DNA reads TGTGCCAGTAGTACGGGGACAGGGGGAAGGCACACTGAAGCTTTCTTT.

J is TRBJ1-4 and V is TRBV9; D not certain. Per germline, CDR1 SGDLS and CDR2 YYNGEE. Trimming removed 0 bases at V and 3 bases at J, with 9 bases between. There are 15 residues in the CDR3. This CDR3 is CASSVDGSSNEKLFF. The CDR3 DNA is TGTGCCAGCAGCGTAGATGGGTCGTCTAATGAAAAACTGTTTTTT.

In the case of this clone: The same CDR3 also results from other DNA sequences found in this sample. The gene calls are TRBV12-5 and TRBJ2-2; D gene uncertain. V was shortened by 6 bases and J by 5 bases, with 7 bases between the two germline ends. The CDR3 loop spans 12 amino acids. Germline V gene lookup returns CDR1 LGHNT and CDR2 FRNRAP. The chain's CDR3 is CASGSETGELFF. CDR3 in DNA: TGTGCTAGTGGGAGTGAGACCGGGGAGCTGTTTTTT.

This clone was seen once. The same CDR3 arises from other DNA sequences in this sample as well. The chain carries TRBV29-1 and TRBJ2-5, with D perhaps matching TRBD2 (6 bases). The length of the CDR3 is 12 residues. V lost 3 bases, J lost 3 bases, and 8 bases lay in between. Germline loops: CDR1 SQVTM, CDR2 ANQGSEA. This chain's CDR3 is CSVDGGEETQYF. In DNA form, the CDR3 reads TGCAGCGTTGACGGAGGGGAAGAGACCCAGTACTTC.

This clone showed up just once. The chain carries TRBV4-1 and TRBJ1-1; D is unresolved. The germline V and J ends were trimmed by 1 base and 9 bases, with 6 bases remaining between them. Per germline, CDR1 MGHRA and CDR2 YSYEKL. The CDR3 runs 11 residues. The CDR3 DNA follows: TGCGCCAGCAGCCAAGGGGCGCAAGCTTTCTTT. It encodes CASSQGAQAFF.

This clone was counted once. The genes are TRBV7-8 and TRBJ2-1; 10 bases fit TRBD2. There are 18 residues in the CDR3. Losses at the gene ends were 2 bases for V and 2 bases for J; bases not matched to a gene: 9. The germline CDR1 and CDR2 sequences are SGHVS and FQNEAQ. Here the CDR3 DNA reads TGTGCCAGCAGCTTAACCGAGACTAGCGGGCCGACCTACAATGAGCAGTTCTTC. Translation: CASSLTETSGPTYNEQFF.

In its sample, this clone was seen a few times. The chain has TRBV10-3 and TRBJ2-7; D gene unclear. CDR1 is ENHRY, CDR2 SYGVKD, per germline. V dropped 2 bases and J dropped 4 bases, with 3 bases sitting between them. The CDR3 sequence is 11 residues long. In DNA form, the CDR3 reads TGTGCCATCAGTGAGAGGTACGAGCAGTACTTC. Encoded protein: CAISERYEQYF.

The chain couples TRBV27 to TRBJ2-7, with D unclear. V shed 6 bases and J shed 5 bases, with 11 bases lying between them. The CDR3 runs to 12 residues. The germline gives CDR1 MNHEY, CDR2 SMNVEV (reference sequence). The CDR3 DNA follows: TGTGCCAGCAGCCCTACCGCGCACGAGCAGTACTTC. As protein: CASSPTAHEQYF.

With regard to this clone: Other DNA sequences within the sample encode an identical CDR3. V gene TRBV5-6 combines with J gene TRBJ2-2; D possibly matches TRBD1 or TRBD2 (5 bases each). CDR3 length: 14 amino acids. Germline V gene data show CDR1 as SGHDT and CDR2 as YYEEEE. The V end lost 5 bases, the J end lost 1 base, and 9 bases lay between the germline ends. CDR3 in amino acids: CASSGTVNTGELFF. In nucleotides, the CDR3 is TGTGCCAGCAGTGGGACGGTGAACACCGGGGAGCTGTTTTTT.

In nucleotides, the CDR3 is TGTGCCACCCTCAGGGAATGGGGGAGTAATGAAAAACTGTTTTTT. This sequence encodes CATLREWGSNEKLFF. V and J are TRBV10-3 and TRBJ1-4; possibly TRBD1 for D (5 bases). The CDR3 length is 15 residues. In germline, CDR1 is ENHRY, CDR2 SYGVKD. Trimming stripped 10 bases from V and 4 bases from J, with 19 bases between.

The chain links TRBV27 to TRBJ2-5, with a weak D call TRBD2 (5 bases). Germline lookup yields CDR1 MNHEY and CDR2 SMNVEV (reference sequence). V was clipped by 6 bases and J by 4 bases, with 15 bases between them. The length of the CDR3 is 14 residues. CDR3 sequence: CASSPVVRGETQYF. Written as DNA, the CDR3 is TGTGCCAGCAGCCCGGTCGTTCGGGGAGAGACCCAGTACTTC.

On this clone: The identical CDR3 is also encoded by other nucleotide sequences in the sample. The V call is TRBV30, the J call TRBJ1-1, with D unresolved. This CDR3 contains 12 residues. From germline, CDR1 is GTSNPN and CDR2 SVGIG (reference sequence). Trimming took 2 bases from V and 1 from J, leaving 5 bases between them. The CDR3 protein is CAWSLANTEAFF. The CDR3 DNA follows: TGTGCCTGGAGTTTAGCGAACACTGAAGCTTTCTTT.

The CDR3 region is CASSSSSAGGSEQFF. The CDR3, as DNA: TGTGCCAGCAGCTCATCATCAGCGGGAGGGTCTGAGCAGTTCTTC. V gene TRBV7-6 combines with J gene TRBJ2-1; 10 positions agree with TRBD2. This CDR3 has 15 amino acids. Germline V gene lookup returns CDR1 SGHVS and CDR2 FNYEAQ. J lost 9 bases, V lost 4 bases, and 9 bases had no gene match.

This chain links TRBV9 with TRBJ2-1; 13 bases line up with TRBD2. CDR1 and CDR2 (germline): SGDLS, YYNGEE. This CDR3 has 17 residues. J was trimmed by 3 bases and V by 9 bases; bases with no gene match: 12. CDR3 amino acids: CATKPPGLAGCYNEQFF. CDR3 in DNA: TGTGCCACCAAACCCCCGGGACTAGCGGGATGCTACAATGAGCAGTTCTTC. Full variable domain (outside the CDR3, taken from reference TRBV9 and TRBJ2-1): DSGVTQTPKHLITATGQRVTLRCSPRSGDLSVYWYQQSLDQGLQFLIQYYNGEERAKGNILERFSAQQFPDLHSELNLSSLELGDSALYFCATKPPGLAGCYNEQFFGPGTRLTVL.

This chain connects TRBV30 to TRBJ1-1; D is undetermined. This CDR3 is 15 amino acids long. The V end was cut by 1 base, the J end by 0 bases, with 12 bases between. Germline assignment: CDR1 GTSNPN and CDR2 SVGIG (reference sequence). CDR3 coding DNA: TGTGCCTGGAGTGCGGGAGCCGGGATGAACACTGAAGCTTTCTTT. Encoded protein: CAWSAGAGMNTEAFF.

The DNA of the CDR3 is TGTGCCAGCAGTCCAGAGCCGGCAGGGGCCTATGGCTACACCTTC. It yields the protein CASSPEPAGAYGYTF. The rearrangement joins TRBV6-5 to TRBJ1-2, with D possibly being TRBD1 (6 bases). V lost 5 bases to trimming and J lost 4 bases, with 17 bases between them. This CDR3 spans 15 amino acids. Germline CDR1 and CDR2: MNHEY and SVGAGI.

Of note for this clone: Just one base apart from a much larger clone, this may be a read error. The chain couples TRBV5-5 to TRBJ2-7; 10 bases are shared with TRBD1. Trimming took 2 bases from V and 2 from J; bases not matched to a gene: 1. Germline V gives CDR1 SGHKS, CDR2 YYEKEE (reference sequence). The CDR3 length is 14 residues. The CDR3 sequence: CASSLGQGAYEQYF. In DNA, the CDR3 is TGTGCCAGCAGCTTAGGACAGGGGGCCTACGAGCAGTACTTC.

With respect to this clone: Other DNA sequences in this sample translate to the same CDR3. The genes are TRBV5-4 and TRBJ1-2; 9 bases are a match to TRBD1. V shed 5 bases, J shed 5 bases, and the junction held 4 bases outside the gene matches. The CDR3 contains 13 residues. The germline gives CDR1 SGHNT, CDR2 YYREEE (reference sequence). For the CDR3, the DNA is TGTGCCAGCAGTCTAGACAGGGGGTATGGCTACACCTTC. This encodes CASSLDRGYGYTF.

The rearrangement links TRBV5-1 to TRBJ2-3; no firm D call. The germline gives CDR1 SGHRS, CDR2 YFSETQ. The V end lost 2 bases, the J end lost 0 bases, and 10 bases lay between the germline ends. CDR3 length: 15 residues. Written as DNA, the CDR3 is TGCGCCAGCAGCTTTGTAGAGACTAGCACAGATACGCAGTATTTT. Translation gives CASSFVETSTDTQYF.

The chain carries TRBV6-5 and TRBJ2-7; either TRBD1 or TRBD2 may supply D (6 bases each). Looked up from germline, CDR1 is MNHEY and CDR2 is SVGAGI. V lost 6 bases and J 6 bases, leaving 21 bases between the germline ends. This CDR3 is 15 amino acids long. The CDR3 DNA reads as TGTGCCAGCAGCGGTTCCCCGTCGGGGGCCGGCGAGCAGTACTTC. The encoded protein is CASSGSPSGAGEQYF.